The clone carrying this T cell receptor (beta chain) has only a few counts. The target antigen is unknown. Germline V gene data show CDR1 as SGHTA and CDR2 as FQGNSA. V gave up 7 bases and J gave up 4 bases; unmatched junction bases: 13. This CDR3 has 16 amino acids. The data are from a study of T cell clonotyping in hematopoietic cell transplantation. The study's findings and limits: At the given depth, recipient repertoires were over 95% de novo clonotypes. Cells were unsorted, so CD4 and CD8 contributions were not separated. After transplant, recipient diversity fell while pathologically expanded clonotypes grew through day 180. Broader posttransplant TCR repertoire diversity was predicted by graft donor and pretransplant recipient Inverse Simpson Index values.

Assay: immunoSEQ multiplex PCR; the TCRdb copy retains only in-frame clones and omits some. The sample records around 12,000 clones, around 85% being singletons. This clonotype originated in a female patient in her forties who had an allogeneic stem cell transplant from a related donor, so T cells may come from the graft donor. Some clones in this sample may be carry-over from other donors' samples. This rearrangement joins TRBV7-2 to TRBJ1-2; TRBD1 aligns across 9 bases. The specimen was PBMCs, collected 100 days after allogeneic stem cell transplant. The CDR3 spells CASTMEQGAGSYGYTF. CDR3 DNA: TGTGCCAGCACCATGGAACAGGGGGCGGGTAGCTATGGCTACACCTTC.